The text below deals with one T cell receptor beta chain. Its cognate antigen is unknown. The authors ran a second PCR of roughly 6 to 11 cycles using a sample-barcoded 5' primer and a J-beta primer mix. Each cDNA molecule was tagged by a template-switch adaptor that had 12 random nucleotides. TCRdb recomputed calls from the 5' RACE reads with MiXCR, one row per CDR3 protein. The top ten hold around a third of the sample, which has about 680,000 distinct CDR3 sequences, roughly 49% seen once. These data belong to a study of blood T cells in healthy people across ages. Germline CDR1 is LGHNA and CDR2 is YNFKEQ. V lost 4 bases to trimming and J lost 1 base; unmatched junction nucleotides: 10. This CDR3 spans 17 amino acids. The study, taken as a whole, reports: For the donors, CMV status was unknown and possibly confounded expanded clonotype changes.

The sequencing sample was made of blood. The rearrangement uses TRBV4-2 and TRBJ1-2, with 9 bases aligning to TRBD1. The TCR sequence derives from a woman in her sixties or seventies in good health. This CDR3 reads CASSPGQGTRVNYGYTF. The CDR3 DNA is TGTGCCAGCAGCCCTGGACAGGGGACAAGAGTTAACTATGGCTACACCTTC.